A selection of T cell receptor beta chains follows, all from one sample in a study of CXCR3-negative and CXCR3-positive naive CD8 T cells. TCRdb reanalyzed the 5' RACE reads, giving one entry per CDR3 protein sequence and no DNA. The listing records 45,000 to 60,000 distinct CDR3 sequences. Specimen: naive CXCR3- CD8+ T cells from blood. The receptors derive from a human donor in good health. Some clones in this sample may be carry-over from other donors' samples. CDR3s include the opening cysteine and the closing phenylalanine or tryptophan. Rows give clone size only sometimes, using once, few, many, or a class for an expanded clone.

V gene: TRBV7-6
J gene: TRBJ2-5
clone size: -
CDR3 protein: CASSLTGQNSRESQYF

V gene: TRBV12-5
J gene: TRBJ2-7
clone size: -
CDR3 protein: CASGILRAGKYEQYF

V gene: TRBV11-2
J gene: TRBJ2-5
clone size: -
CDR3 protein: CASSLGLAGPQETQYF

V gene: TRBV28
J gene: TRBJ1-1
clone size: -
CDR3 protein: CASSLDRQTNTEAFF

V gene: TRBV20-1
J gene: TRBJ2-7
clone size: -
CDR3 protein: CSARVQGGQYEQYF

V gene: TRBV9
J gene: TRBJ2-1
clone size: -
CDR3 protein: CASSVESGDRVDNEQFF

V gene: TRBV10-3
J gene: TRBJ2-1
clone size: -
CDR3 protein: CAISGEGVRNEQFF

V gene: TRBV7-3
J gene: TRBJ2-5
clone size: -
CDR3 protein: CASSLGTAPIQETQYF

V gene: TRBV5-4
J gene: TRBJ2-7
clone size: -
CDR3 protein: CASSGGNSYEQYF

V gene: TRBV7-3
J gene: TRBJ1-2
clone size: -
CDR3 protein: CASSLTGASYGYTF

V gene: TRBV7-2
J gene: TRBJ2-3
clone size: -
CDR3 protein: CASSLVTTDTQYF

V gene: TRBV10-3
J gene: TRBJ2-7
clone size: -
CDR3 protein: CAISGTQGYEQYF

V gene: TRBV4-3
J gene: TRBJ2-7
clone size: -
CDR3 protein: CASSQSTRGAPYEQYF

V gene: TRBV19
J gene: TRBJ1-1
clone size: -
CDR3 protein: CASTPAWVGNTEAFF

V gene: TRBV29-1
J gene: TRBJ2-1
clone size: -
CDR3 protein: CSVEDYSGGSYNEQFF

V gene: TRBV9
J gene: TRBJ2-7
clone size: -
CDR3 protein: CASSGYASGTYYEQYF

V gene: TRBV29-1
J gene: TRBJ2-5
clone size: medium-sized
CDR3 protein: CSVDQRRVQETQYF

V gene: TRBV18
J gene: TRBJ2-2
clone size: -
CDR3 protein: CASSPSHRTGRAPGSCFF

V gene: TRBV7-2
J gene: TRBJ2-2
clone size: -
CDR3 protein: CASSLHSNTGELFF

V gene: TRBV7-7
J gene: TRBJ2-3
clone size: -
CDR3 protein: CASSLTFRGKLATSGSSTDTQYF

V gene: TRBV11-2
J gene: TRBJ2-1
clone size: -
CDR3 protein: CASSYRLYRHEQFF

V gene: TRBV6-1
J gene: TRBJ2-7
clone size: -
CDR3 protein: CASSEVSYEQYF

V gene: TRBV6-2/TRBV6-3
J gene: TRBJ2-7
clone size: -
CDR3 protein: CASSYLGAVWDEQYF

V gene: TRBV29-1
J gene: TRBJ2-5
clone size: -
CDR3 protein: CSVEVLAGGTQETQYF

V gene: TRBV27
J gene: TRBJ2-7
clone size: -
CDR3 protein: CASSSWDRVYEQYF

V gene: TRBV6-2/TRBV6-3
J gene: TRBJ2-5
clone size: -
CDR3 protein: CATNAGWGNQETQYF

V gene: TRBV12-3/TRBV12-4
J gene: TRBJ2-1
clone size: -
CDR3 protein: CASSLGEGQSYNEQFF

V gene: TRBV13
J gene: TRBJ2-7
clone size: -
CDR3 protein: CASSLAGTGGYEQYF

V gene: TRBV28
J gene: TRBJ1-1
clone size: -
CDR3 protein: CASSLTTTPDSKAFF

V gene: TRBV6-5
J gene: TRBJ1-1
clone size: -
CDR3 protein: CASRSNTEAFF

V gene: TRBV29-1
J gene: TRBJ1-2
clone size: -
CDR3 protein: CSVREEATYGYTF

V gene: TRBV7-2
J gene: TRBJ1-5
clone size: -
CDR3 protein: CASGVPEAGAQHF

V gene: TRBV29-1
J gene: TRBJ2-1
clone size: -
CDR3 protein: CSVEHRGPRNEQFF

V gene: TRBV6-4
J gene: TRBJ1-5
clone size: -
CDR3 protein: CASNKEPPGQLNQPQHF

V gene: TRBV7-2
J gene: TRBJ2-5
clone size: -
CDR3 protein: CASSPRQGYQETQYF

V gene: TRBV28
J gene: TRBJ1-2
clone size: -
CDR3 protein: CASRMTGIRDGYTF

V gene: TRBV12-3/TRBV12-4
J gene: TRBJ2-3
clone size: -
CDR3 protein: CASSQPEGGRTTDTQYF

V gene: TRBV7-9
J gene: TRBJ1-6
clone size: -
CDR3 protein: CASSLALRSEFYSPLHF

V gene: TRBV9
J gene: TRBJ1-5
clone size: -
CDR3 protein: CASSVGGADHQPQHF

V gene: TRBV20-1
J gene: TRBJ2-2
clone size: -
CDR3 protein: CSASDRDKGDTGELFF

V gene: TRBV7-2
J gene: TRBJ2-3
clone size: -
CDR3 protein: CASSSPDPAALGADTQYF

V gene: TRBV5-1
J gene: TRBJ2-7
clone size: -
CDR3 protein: CASSTGQGYEQYF

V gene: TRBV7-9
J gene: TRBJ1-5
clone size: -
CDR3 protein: CASSLQGANQPQHF

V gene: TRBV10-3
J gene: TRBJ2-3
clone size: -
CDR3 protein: CATWKASGGFTDTQYF

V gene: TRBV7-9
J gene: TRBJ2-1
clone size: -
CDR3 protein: CASSRLGLHNEQFF

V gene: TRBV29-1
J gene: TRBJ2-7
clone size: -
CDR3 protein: CSALGGGLSYEQYF

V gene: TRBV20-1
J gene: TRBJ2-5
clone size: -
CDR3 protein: CSAFPDRGRETQYF

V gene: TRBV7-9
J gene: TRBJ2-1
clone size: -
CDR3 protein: CASSTHGGGPRNEQFF

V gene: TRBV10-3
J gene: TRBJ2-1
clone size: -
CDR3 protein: CAISEPGTGSSYNEQFF

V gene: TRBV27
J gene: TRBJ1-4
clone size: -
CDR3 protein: CASSLSWRTNEKLFF

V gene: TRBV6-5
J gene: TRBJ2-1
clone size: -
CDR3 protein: CASSYRGGTYNEQFF

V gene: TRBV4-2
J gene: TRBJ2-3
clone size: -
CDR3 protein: CASGQEQAVDRTQYF

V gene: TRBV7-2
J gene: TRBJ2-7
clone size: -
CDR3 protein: CASSLGFKNEQYF

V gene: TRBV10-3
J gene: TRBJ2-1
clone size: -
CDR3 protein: CAISELNNEQFF

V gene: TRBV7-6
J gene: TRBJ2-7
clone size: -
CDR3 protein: CVSSLGQGAYEQYF